What follows describes a single TCR beta chain. What it binds is not known. PCR employed 60 Vbeta and 13 Jbeta primers. Some clones are missing from TCRdb's copy, which holds only in-frame ones; the method was immunoSEQ multiplex PCR. The repertoire includes 170,000 or so clones, about three quarters of them detected once, and 1.2% to 1.5% sits in the top ten. This sample is drawn from a study of cytomegalovirus exposure and HLA in healthy donors. At the level of the study: An analysis done earlier identified about 100 million unique TCR beta sequences from around 180 million T cells. Study findings and constraints: Previous analysis showed most TCR beta V segments were productive about 87% or about 30% of the time. Several of the most significant clusters appeared linked to common viral pathogens, based on a later analysis. Rare TCR sequences predominated, though certain public TCRs were found in many donors.

Sequencing was performed on PBMCs. This TCR was sampled from a young woman in good health and CMV-seropositive.

The DNA of the CDR3 is TGTGCCATCAGCGAGGACAGGGCCCAAGAGACCCAGTACTTC. This sequence encodes CAISEDRAQETQYF. This chain joins TRBV10-3 and TRBJ2-5, with 8 bases matching TRBD1. V dropped 6 bases and J dropped 1; count of bases not matched to a gene: 4. The CDR3 loop spans 14 amino acids. CDR1 and CDR2 (germline): ENHRY, SYGVKD.